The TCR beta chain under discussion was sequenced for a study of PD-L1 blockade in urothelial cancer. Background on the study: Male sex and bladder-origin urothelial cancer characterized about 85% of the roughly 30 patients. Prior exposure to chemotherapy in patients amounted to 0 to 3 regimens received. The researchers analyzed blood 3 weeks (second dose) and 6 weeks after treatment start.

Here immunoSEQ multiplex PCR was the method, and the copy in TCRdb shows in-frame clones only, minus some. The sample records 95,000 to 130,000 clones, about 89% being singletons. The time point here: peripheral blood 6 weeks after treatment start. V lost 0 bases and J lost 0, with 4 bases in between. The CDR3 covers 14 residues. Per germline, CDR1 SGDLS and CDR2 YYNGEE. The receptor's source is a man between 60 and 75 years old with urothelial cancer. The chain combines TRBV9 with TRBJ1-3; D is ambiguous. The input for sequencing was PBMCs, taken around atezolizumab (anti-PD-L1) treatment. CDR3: CASSVVSSGNTIYF. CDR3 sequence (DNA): TGTGCCAGCAGCGTAGTGAGCTCTGGAAACACCATATATTTT.